This T cell receptor beta chain was obtained from a study of blood T cell repertoires in COVID-19 (dated by TCRdb to the early 2020s). Background for the entire study: Collaborator samples came from the United States, Italy and Spain and covered acute and convalescent phases of COVID-19. A de-identified subject ID, COVID-19 status, age in years and sex were almost always included in the sample metadata. A freely available public database, intended as a resource for researchers studying the immune response to SARS-CoV-2, is where the repertoires were released. Samples were obtained from the ongoing ImmuneRACE study (first 160 participants) and from 1,254 subjects provided by 6 global collaborators. Where available, HLA class I and class II types were taken from metadata supplied by the sample provider and were not determined by assay-based typing. The material from the prospective study consisted of cDNA or gDNA derived from T cells, B-cell-depleted T cells, or PBMCs. The dataset comprised deeply sampled blood TCRbeta repertoires from subjects exposed to, actively infected with, or recovered from COVID-19. What the research found in general, with its limitations: The amount of clinical and demographic metadata varied by source and participant and was provided uncurated.

TCRbeta CDR3 regions were amplified from genomic DNA by means of the immunoSEQ Assay, a bias-controlled multiplex PCR. The source study handled its data this way. The number of nucleated cells in each sample was estimated by amplification of reference gene primers within the assay. Sequence reads were collapsed and filtered to measure the absolute abundance of every unique TCRbeta CDR3 rearrangement. Productive Simpson clonality was computed per sample as the square root of Simpson's diversity index over productive rearrangements. TCRdb provides this immuneACCESS table in a form limited to in-frame rearrangements. Some clones are lacking; in checked studies, under half of them reflect an unresolved V gene, and why the rest are absent is not known. D and trimming were read from the DNA, whereas the V and J calls and clone size are those reported in that table. For this sample there are around 370,000 clones; 88% appear just once. 7% to 8% of the sample belongs to the ten largest clones.

In Seattle, one collaborating source enrolled patients while the infection was active and tracked those patients longitudinally over the course of disease. The collaborating institutions used their own protocols to collect whole blood in K2EDTA tubes. For TCRbeta analysis, collaborators shipped samples in one of three forms: frozen whole blood, isolated PBMCs, or DNA extracted from either of those sample types. The germline V gene yields SGHTA for CDR1 and FQGNSA for CDR2. There are 15 amino acids in the CDR3, from cysteine to phenylalanine inclusive. Only CDR3 DNA remains: 45 bases, in frame from the first base. V gives up 3 bases and J gives up 0 bases, and the segment between their germline ends measures 11 bases. About this clone itself: The specificity of this receptor is unknown. No base-level quality is on record; no much larger clone is a single base apart.

The chain is encoded by TRBV7-2 joined to TRBJ1-1, with TRBD1 perhaps the D gene, on 6 matching bases. What was sequenced was peripheral blood. This clonotype was sampled from a woman in her 70s with COVID-19, enrolled during active disease. The DNA sequence is TGTGCCAGCAGCTTGCAGGGGAAGCTGAACACTGAAGCTTTCTTT. Translation gives CASSLQGKLNTEAFF.